This TCR beta chain was captured by sequencing in a study of Graves' ophthalmopathy and Graves' hyperthyroidism. Amplification targeted the TCR beta CDR3 regions, with RNA transcripts as the source material. Second-round multiplex PCR came after first-round RT-PCR with HTBI primers. TCRdb re-called the multiplex PCR reads through MiXCR, storing one row per CDR3 protein. The repertoire holds about 170,000 distinct CDR3 sequences, with approximately 38% as singletons. This clonotype was observed at least ten times. Antigen unknown. Among the exclusions were patients with other autoimmune diseases, uncontrolled infections, pregnancy or lactation. A volume of 9.5 to 10 ml of fresh peripheral blood supplied the PBMCs. The V end was cut by 1 base, the J end by 3 bases, with 13 bases between. The germline V gene encodes CDR1 LGHDT and CDR2 YNNKEL (reference sequence). The CDR3 runs to 15 residues. Broader study findings: Most expanded thyroid clonotypes above 0.001 frequency also appeared in blood. Ophthalmopathy progression was predicted by the model at roughly 66% sensitivity and about 79% specificity.

Material: peripheral blood. The sequence was obtained from a woman between 35 and 50 years old with Graves' ophthalmopathy. The chain has TRBV3-1 and TRBJ2-7, with D perhaps given as TRBD1 or TRBD2 (6 bases each). DNA for the CDR3: TGTGCCAGCAGCCAAGGGGCCGGGGGCTACTACGAGCAGTACTTC. It codes for CASSQGAGGYYEQYF.